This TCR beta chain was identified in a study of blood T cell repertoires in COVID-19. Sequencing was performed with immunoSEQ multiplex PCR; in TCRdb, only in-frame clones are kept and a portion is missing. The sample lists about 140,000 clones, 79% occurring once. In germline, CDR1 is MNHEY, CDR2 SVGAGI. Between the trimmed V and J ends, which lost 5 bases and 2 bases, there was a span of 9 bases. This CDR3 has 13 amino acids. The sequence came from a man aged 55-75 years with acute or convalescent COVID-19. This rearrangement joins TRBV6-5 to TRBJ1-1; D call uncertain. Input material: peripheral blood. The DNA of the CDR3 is TGTGCCAGCAGTCCCGGGTCCAACACTGAAGCTTTCTTT. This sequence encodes CASSPGSNTEAFF.